Following are 6 T cell receptor beta chains from one sample sequenced in a study of shared clonotypes between healthy human individuals. Method: immunoSEQ multiplex PCR; TCRdb's copy keeps in-frame clones and lacks some. The sample gives 450,000 to 500,000 clones, approximately 84% of which show up once; roughly 13% is in the top ten. Sequenced material: PBMCs. These TCRs come from a woman aged 40 to 49 in good health. Some clones in this sample may be carry-over from other donors' samples.

This chain uses TRBV29-1 with TRBJ2-5; maybe TRBD1 (6 bases). V lost 6 bases to trimming and J lost 7 bases, with 21 bases between them. Germline CDR1 SQVTM, CDR2 ANQGSEA. The CDR3 is made up of 14 amino acids. CDR3 region: CSVALGGGWVTQYF. The DNA of the CDR3 is TGCAGCGTAGCCCTAGGTGGGGGCTGGGTGACCCAGTACTTC. Looking up the rest from reference TRBV29-1 and TRBJ2-5 gives the full variable domain: SAVISQKPSRDICQRGTSLTIQCQVDSQVTMMFWYRQQPGQSLTLIATANQGSEATYESGFVIDKFPISRPNLTFSTLTVSNMSPEDSSIYLCSVALGGGWVTQYFGPGTRLLVL.

The chain has TRBV27 and TRBJ2-7; D unclear. The CDR3 sequence is 22 residues long. The V end lost 4 bases, the J end lost 3 bases, and 37 bases lay between the germline ends. Germline V gives CDR1 MNHEY, CDR2 SMNVEV (reference sequence). CDR3: CASSSLTTPPLGTETWFYEQYF. Written as DNA, the CDR3 is TGTGCCAGCAGTTCACTTACTACCCCCCCGCTTGGCACCGAAACTTGGTTCTACGAGCAGTACTTC.

This clone was counted ten times or more. The same CDR3 can be traced to other DNA sequences in this sample. The V and J genes are TRBV5-1 and TRBJ2-5; a possible D gene is TRBD2 (5 bases). V lost 6 bases to trimming and J lost 4 bases, with 13 bases between them. Germline V gene sequence: CDR1 SGHRS, CDR2 YFSETQ. CDR3 length: 13 amino acids. The CDR3 is CASMRVLGETQYF. The CDR3 DNA reads TGCGCCAGCATGAGGGTTTTAGGAGAGACCCAGTACTTC.

The chain has TRBV7-8 and TRBJ2-1; D not resolved. From germline, CDR1 is SGHVS and CDR2 FQNEAQ. This CDR3 comprises 15 residues. V shed 2 bases and J shed 2 bases, with 10 bases lying between them. The CDR3 spells CASSLYRSPYNEQFF. CDR3 bases: TGTGCCAGCAGCTTATACCGTTCCCCCTACAATGAGCAGTTCTTC.

The chain has TRBV5-1 and TRBJ2-5, with 8 nucleotides matching TRBD2. Unmatched junction bases numbered 4, after V lost 0 bases and J lost 3 bases. In germline, CDR1 is SGHRS, CDR2 YFSETQ. The CDR3 extends over 15 amino acids. In DNA form, the CDR3 reads TGCGCCAGCAGCTTGGCAGCGACTAGCGAAGAGACCCAGTACTTC. Translating it yields CASSLAATSEETQYF.

The chain carries TRBV30 and TRBJ1-2; the D gene is possibly TRBD1 (6 bases). Germline CDR1 GTSNPN, CDR2 SVGIG (reference sequence). V was clipped by 5 bases and J by 0 bases, with 19 bases between them. The CDR3 consists of 16 residues. The CDR3 reads CAWVPFGTLSNYGYTF. The DNA of the CDR3 is TGTGCCTGGGTCCCCTTCGGGACATTGTCTAACTATGGCTACACCTTC.